One and the same sample provided the 27 T cell receptor beta chains below, sequenced in a study of T cell changes during pregnancy in multiple sclerosis. Sequencing used immunoSEQ multiplex PCR; TCRdb keeps in-frame clones, though not all of them. The sample lists tens of thousands of clones, 93% occurring once. This specimen consisted of CD8+ T cells from peripheral blood mononuclear cells, obtained in the second trimester of pregnancy. The source is a female donor with multiple sclerosis, enrolled in a pregnancy study.

V and J are TRBV6-6 and TRBJ2-7; 7 bases line up with TRBD2. Trimming at V came to 5 bases and at J to 0 bases, leaving 7 bases not matched to a gene. The CDR3 is 15 residues long. The germline V gene encodes CDR1 MNHNY and CDR2 SVGAGI (reference sequence). The CDR3 region is CASSHQRDASYEQYF. The CDR3 DNA reads TGTGCCAGCAGTCATCAGCGGGATGCCTCCTACGAGCAGTACTTC.

The gene calls are TRBV27 and TRBJ2-1, with 7 bases aligning to TRBD1. This CDR3 is built from 13 residues. V shed 4 bases, J shed 4 bases, and the junction held 1 base outside the gene matches. CDR1 and CDR2 (germline): MNHEY, SMNVEV (reference sequence). This CDR3 reads CASSWDSYNEQFF. CDR3 bases: TGTGCCAGCAGTTGGGACAGTTACAATGAGCAGTTCTTC.

The V call is TRBV5-1, the J call TRBJ2-1; a weak D match, TRBD1 (6 bases). Germline assignment: CDR1 SGHRS and CDR2 YFSETQ. The V end lost 3 bases, the J end lost 7 bases, and 26 bases lay between the germline ends. CDR3 length: 18 amino acids. The CDR3 DNA is TGCGCCAGCAGCTACGCAGGGGCACAGTCTCAGGGAGCGAATGAGCAGTTCTTC. Translated: CASSYAGAQSQGANEQFF. Variable domain in full (rest from reference TRBV5-1 and TRBJ2-1): KAGVTQTPRYLIKTRGQQVTLSCSPISGHRSVSWYQQTPGQGLQFLFEYFSETQRNKGNFPGRFSGRQFSNSRSEMNVSTLELGDSALYLCASSYAGAQSQGANEQFFGPGTRLTVL.

The chain recombines TRBV5-6 with TRBJ1-5; weak D call: TRBD1 (6 bases). Trimming removed 1 base from V and 4 bases from J, with 15 bases in between. This CDR3 comprises 16 residues. Germline V gene sequence: CDR1 SGHDT, CDR2 YYEEEE. CDR3: CASSLSVDSPNQPQHF. The CDR3 coding sequence is TGTGCCAGCAGCTTGAGTGTGGACAGCCCAAATCAGCCCCAGCATTTT.

V and J are TRBV19 and TRBJ1-2, with D possibly TRBD1 on 5 matching bases. CDR3 length: 15 amino acids. Trimming pared 0 bases from V and 5 bases from J, leaving 13 bases between. The germline V gene has CDR1 LNHDA and CDR2 SQIVND (reference sequence). The CDR3: CASSIERRGRYGYTF. The CDR3 DNA reads TGTGCCAGTAGTATAGAGAGGCGGGGACGGTATGGCTACACCTTC.

This clone was counted once. V and J are TRBV5-1 and TRBJ2-3; 13 nucleotides align to TRBD2. Germline assignment: CDR1 SGHRS and CDR2 YFSETQ. This CDR3 has 16 residues. V trimming: 4 bases; J trimming: 4 bases; junction bases outside the gene matches: 6. The CDR3 here is CASSLGLAGVADTQYF. CDR3 bases: TGCGCCAGCAGCCTAGGACTAGCGGGAGTGGCAGATACGCAGTATTTT.

V and J are TRBV11-2 and TRBJ2-7, with D perhaps TRBD2 (6 bases). CDR3 size: 14 residues. Germline V gene sequence: CDR1 SGHAT, CDR2 FQNNGV. The V gene lost 1 base and the J gene lost 3 bases, with 10 bases spanning the gap. CDR3 in DNA: TGTGCCAGCAGCTTAGGGGCGGGAAACTACGAGCAGTACTTC. The encoded protein is CASSLGAGNYEQYF.

The V and J genes are TRBV4-2 and TRBJ2-3; D is possibly TRBD1 (5 bases). CDR1 and CDR2 from the germline V gene are LGHNA and YNFKEQ. The V gene lost 0 bases and the J gene lost 3 bases, with 7 bases spanning the gap. The CDR3 spans 14 residues. The CDR3 DNA is TGTGCCAGCAGCCAAGAGGACACGACAGATACGCAGTATTTT. Its protein product is CASSQEDTTDTQYF.

The chain combines TRBV6-1 with TRBJ1-5; D perhaps matches TRBD1 (5 bases). V was pared by 3 bases and J by 6 bases, with 9 bases between. CDR1 is MNHNS, CDR2 SASEGT, per germline. The CDR3 runs 13 residues. The CDR3 here is CASSDWGGQPQHF. Here the CDR3 DNA reads TGTGCCAGCAGTGACTGGGGGGGTCAGCCCCAGCATTTT.

J is TRBJ2-1 and V is TRBV13; 16 nucleotides agree with TRBD2. Germline CDR1 reads PRHDT; CDR2 reads FYEKMQ (reference sequence). The CDR3 runs 15 residues. The junction had 8 bases not matched to a gene; V was cut back by 4 bases and J by 14 bases. Here the CDR3 reads CASSSPGLAGGGKFF. CDR3 coding DNA: TGTGCCAGCAGCTCTCCGGGACTAGCGGGAGGGGGTAAGTTCTTC.

V gene TRBV10-1 combines with J gene TRBJ2-3, with TRBD1 matching 8 bases. Losses at the gene ends were 11 bases for V and 0 bases for J; bases not matched to a gene: 4. The germline gives CDR1 WNHNN, CDR2 SYGVQD (reference sequence). The CDR3 totals 13 residues. The CDR3 region is CASTGASTDTQYF. CDR3 nucleotides: TGCGCCTCGACAGGGGCCAGCACAGATACGCAGTATTTT.

V gene TRBV27 combines with J gene TRBJ2-7; 8 nucleotides match TRBD1. V lost 4 bases to trimming and J lost 0 bases; unmatched junction nucleotides: 11. This CDR3 spans 17 amino acids. Germline V gives CDR1 MNHEY, CDR2 SMNVEV (reference sequence). The CDR3 loop reads CASSSLRTGFISYEQYF. CDR3 in DNA: TGTGCCAGCAGTTCTCTACGGACAGGGTTTATCTCCTACGAGCAGTACTTC.

The V call is TRBV27, the J call TRBJ1-2; TRBD1 is a possible D gene (6 bases). The length of the CDR3 is 13 residues. Germline V gives CDR1 MNHEY, CDR2 SMNVEV (reference sequence). Trimming stripped 6 bases from V and 8 bases from J, with 16 bases between. DNA for the CDR3: TGTGCCAGCAGCGGCCCCACAGGGTACGGCTACACCTTC. This sequence encodes CASSGPTGYGYTF.

The chain combines TRBV2 with TRBJ1-2; the D gene is possibly TRBD1 (5 bases). The V and J ends lost 6 bases and 3 bases respectively, with 20 bases between them. Germline V gene lookup returns CDR1 SNHLY and CDR2 FYNNEI. The CDR3 is made up of 16 amino acids. CDR3 loop: CASSSLGLTTDYGYTF. The CDR3 DNA reads TGTGCCAGCAGCTCCCTGGGACTGACGACGGACTATGGCTACACCTTC.

The chain couples TRBV4-1 to TRBJ2-1; D is unresolved. The CDR3 is made up of 15 amino acids. In germline, CDR1 is MGHRA, CDR2 YSYEKL. V lost 1 base and J 0 bases, leaving 7 bases between the germline ends. CDR3 loop: CASSQGYPSYNEQFF. Here the CDR3 DNA reads TGCGCCAGCAGCCAAGGTTATCCCTCCTACAATGAGCAGTTCTTC.

The chain carries TRBV4-1 and TRBJ2-2; no reliable D call. The V end lost 2 bases, the J end lost 4 bases, and 14 bases lay between the germline ends. In germline, CDR1 is MGHRA, CDR2 YSYEKL. The CDR3 has 16 amino acids. As DNA, the CDR3 is TGCGCCAGCAGCCAATCCCGAGGCCTTCTCACCGGGGAGCTGTTTTTT. Its translation: CASSQSRGLLTGELFF.

The gene calls are TRBV27 and TRBJ2-2; D might be TRBD2 (5 bases). Germline V gene data show CDR1 as MNHEY and CDR2 as SMNVEV (reference sequence). Trimming pared 3 bases from V and 6 bases from J, leaving 11 bases between. This CDR3 comprises 14 residues. This chain's CDR3 is CASSFARESGELFF. The DNA for the CDR3 is TGTGCCAGCAGTTTCGCTAGGGAGTCCGGGGAGCTGTTTTTT.

This CDR3 is CASSLTPYDRGAGTEAFF. The CDR3, as DNA: TGTGCCAGCAGCTTAACGCCGTATGACCGGGGGGCGGGCACTGAAGCTTTCTTT. The genes are TRBV7-8 and TRBJ1-1; possibly TRBD1 for D (6 bases). Per the germline V gene, CDR1 is SGHVS and CDR2 is FQNEAQ. V shed 2 bases and J shed 4 bases, with 23 bases lying between them. CDR3 length equals 18 residues.

This clone was found a few times. This sequence joins TRBV5-1 and TRBJ1-1; no definite D call. The CDR3 is 12 residues long. The germline V and J ends were trimmed by 0 bases and 6 bases, with 6 bases remaining between them. Germline lookup yields CDR1 SGHRS and CDR2 YFSETQ. The DNA for the CDR3 is TGCGCCAGCAGCTTGGGGGCGTCTGAAGCTTTCTTT. Translated, it gives CASSLGASEAFF.

V and J are TRBV5-5 and TRBJ2-7; TRBD1 matches at 9 bases. Germline CDR1 SGHKS, CDR2 YYEKEE (reference sequence). V lost 6 bases and J lost 0; bases outside the gene matches: 4. The CDR3 runs 14 residues. The CDR3 region is CASNRDRDSYEQYF. CDR3 nucleotide sequence: TGTGCCAGCAACCGGGACAGGGACTCCTACGAGCAGTACTTC.

The chain is built from TRBV6-6 and TRBJ2-2; TRBD1 is a possible D gene (6 bases). CDR3 length: 14 amino acids. The V and J ends lost 2 bases and 4 bases respectively, with 8 bases between them. Germline V gene sequence: CDR1 MNHNY, CDR2 SVGAGI (reference sequence). As DNA, the CDR3 is TGTGCCAGCAGTTACAACAGGGCCACCGGGGAGCTGTTTTTT. This encodes CASSYNRATGELFF.

The V and J genes are TRBV9 and TRBJ2-6, with 9 nucleotides matching TRBD2. This CDR3 is 17 amino acids long. Germline loops: CDR1 SGDLS, CDR2 YYNGEE. The junction had 6 bases not matched to a gene; V was cut back by 3 bases and J by 2 bases. The CDR3 DNA is TGTGCCAGCAGCGCACCATTAGCGGGAGCTGGGGCCAACGTCCTGACTTTC. It specifies CASSAPLAGAGANVLTF. Full variable domain (rest looked up from reference TRBV9 and TRBJ2-6): DSGVTQTPKHLITATGQRVTLRCSPRSGDLSVYWYQQSLDQGLQFLIQYYNGEERAKGNILERFSAQQFPDLHSELNLSSLELGDSALYFCASSAPLAGAGANVLTFGAGSRLTVL.

This sequence joins TRBV27 and TRBJ1-1, with a possible D match to TRBD1 (5 bases). Germline V CDR1 and CDR2: MNHEY, SMNVEV (reference sequence). The CDR3 has 13 residues. Trimming took off 3 bases at V and 5 bases at J, with 10 bases between the two ends. The CDR3 DNA follows: TGTGCCAGCAGTTTGGCCCGGGGGACTGAAGCTTTCTTT. Encoded protein: CASSLARGTEAFF.

As regards this clone: A junction boundary mismatches the germline segment, possibly from a read error. The chain recombines TRBV29-1 with TRBJ2-2, with a weak D call TRBD1 (5 bases). Germline loops: CDR1 SQVTM, CDR2 ANQGSEA. The CDR3 runs 12 residues. The CDR3: CVPAGSTGELFF. The CDR3 DNA sequence: TGTGTTCCGGCAGGGTCTACCGGGGAGCTGTTTTTT.

The chain combines TRBV27 with TRBJ2-2; TRBD2 matches 8 bases. There are 18 residues in the CDR3. Germline CDR1 reads MNHEY; CDR2 reads SMNVEV (reference sequence). J gave up 3 bases and V 7 bases, and 16 bases lay outside the gene matches. CDR3 protein: CASIHPLAGGSYTGELFF. CDR3 bases: TGTGCCAGCATCCACCCTCTGGCGGGAGGTAGCTACACCGGGGAGCTGTTTTTT.

The chain is built from TRBV9 and TRBJ1-1; TRBD1 might be the D (6 bases). V lost 4 bases to trimming and J lost 1 base, with 23 bases between them. CDR3 size: 18 residues. Germline CDR1 reads SGDLS; CDR2 reads YYNGEE. CDR3 loop: CASSPPPRDIYSNTEAFF. DNA of the CDR3: TGTGCCAGCAGCCCACCCCCCCGGGACATCTATTCGAACACTGAAGCTTTCTTT. Drawing the rest from reference TRBV9 and TRBJ1-1, the complete variable domain is DSGVTQTPKHLITATGQRVTLRCSPRSGDLSVYWYQQSLDQGLQFLIQYYNGEERAKGNILERFSAQQFPDLHSELNLSSLELGDSALYFCASSPPPRDIYSNTEAFFGQGTRLTVV.

The chain employs TRBV7-2 and TRBJ2-2; D gene ambiguous. This CDR3 comprises 13 residues. V was cut by 7 bases and J by 2 bases, with 8 bases left in between. Germline CDR1 reads SGHTA; CDR2 reads FQGNSA. DNA of the CDR3: TGTGCCAGCATCGACAACAACACCGGGGAGCTGTTTTTT. This codes for CASIDNNTGELFF.